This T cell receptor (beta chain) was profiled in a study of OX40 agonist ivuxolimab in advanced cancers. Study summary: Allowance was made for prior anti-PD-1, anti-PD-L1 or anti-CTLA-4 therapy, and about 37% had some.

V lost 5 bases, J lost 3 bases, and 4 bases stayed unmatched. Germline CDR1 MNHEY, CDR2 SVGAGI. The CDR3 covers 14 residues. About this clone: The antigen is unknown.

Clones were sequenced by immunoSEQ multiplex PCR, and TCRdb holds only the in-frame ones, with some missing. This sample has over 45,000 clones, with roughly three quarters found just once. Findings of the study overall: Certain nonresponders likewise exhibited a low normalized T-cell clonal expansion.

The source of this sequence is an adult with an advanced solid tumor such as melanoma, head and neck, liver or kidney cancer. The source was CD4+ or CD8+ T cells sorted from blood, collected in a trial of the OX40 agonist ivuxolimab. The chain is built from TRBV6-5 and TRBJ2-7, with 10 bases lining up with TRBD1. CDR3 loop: CASSRDRGSYEQYF. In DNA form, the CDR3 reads TGTGCCAGCAGTCGGGACAGGGGAAGCTACGAGCAGTACTTC.